Listed below are T cell receptor beta chains from one sample, sequenced in a study of immune evolution from preneoplasia to lung adenocarcinoma. Produced via immunoSEQ multiplex PCR; TCRdb's table is partial and in-frame only. This table has fewer than 6,000 clones, about four fifths appearing once. Sequencing was carried out using FFPE normal lung tissue adjacent to the tumor. These receptors originate from a person aged 50-75 years with lung adenocarcinoma. Each CDR3 is given with its conserved first and last residue. Each record gives: V gene, D gene, J gene, clone size, CDR3 protein, CDR3 DNA. D genes are given only for firm matches. Not all rows give a size; the values are once, few, many and, for expanded clones, a class.

TRBV5-1	TRBD2	TRBJ2-5	.	CASTLAGQETQYF	TGCGCCAGCACCCTAGCGGGGCAAGAGACCCAGTACTTC
TRBV10-2	TRBD2	TRBJ2-5	.	CASSGGGKETQYF	TGCGCCAGCAGTGGCGGGGGAAAAGAGACCCAGTACTTC
TRBV4-1	.	TRBJ2-7	once	CASSQEYPGSSYEQYF	TGCGCCAGCAGCCAAGAATATCCAGGGAGCTCCTACGAGCAGTACTTC
TRBV18	.	TRBJ2-3	.	CASSQTTVGTDTQYF	TGTGCCAGCTCACAAACCACGGTGGGCACAGATACGCAGTATTTT
TRBV28	.	TRBJ1-1	.	CAIQGMNTEAFF	TGTGCCATTCAGGGAATGAACACTGAAGCTTTCTTT
TRBV19	.	TRBJ1-4	.	CASTMGGLDEKLFF	TGTGCCAGCACCATGGGGGGTTTAGATGAAAAACTGTTTTTT
TRBV19	.	TRBJ1-5	.	CASRAKGSNQPQHF	TGTGCCAGTCGCGCCAAGGGAAGCAATCAGCCCCAGCATTTT
TRBV6-5	.	TRBJ2-1	.	CASRDGYNEQFF	TGTGCCAGCAGAGATGGCTACAATGAGCAGTTCTTC
TRBV28	.	TRBJ1-4	once	CASSTRGKPTNEKLFF	TGTGCCAGCAGTACTAGAGGGAAACCAACTAATGAAAAACTGTTTTTT
TRBV5-1	TRBD1	TRBJ2-5	once	CASSPPGQGQTQYF	TGCGCCAGCAGCCCGCCGGGACAGGGGCAGACCCAGTACTTC
TRBV5-1	TRBD2	TRBJ2-3	.	CASSSGGVTDTQYF	TGCGCCAGTTCAAGCGGGGGGGTCACAGATACGCAGTATTTT
TRBV27	TRBD2	TRBJ2-3	.	CASRLAGGSSTDTQYF	TGTGCCAGCAGACTAGCGGGGGGTTCTAGCACAGATACGCAGTATTTT
TRBV7-9	.	TRBJ2-1	.	CASSLRTAWDEQFF	TGTGCCAGCAGCTTACGTACGGCTTGGGATGAGCAGTTCTTC
TRBV19	.	TRBJ2-2	.	CASSFDRNTGELFF	TGTGCCAGTTCCTTTGACAGGAACACCGGGGAGCTGTTTTTT
TRBV5-1	.	TRBJ2-3	.	CASSEGSDTQYF	TGCGCCAGCAGCGAAGGGTCAGATACGCAGTATTTT
TRBV25-1	.	TRBJ2-7	.	CASRGFSYEQYF	TGTGCCAGCCGAGGATTCTCCTACGAGCAGTACTTC
TRBV5-1	.	TRBJ1-1	.	CASSPQDGLNTEAFF	TGCGCCAGCAGCCCCCAGGACGGTTTAAACACTGAAGCTTTCTTT
TRBV6-5	.	TRBJ1-5	few	CASSQGRNQPQHF	TGTGCCAGCAGTCAGGGGCGCAATCAGCCCCAGCATTTT
TRBV2	.	TRBJ2-1	.	CASSPLESRNEQFF	TGTGCCAGCAGTCCACTGGAGTCCCGGAATGAGCAGTTCTTC
TRBV20-1	.	TRBJ2-1	.	CSAASGGEQFF	TGCAGTGCCGCGAGTGGAGGTGAGCAGTTCTTC
TRBV2	.	TRBJ2-1	.	CASSESGSIGVYNEQFF	TGTGCCAGCAGTGAAAGTGGCTCTATTGGGGTTTACAATGAGCAGTTCTTC
TRBV5-6	TRBD1	TRBJ1-2	.	CASSPGQGWYGYTF	TGTGCCAGCAGCCCAGGACAGGGCTGGTATGGCTACACCTTC
TRBV27	TRBD1	TRBJ1-1	.	CASSLRTTGGLNTEAFF	TGTGCCAGCAGTTTACGGACCACAGGGGGTCTGAACACTGAAGCTTTCTTT
TRBV28	TRBD2	TRBJ2-3	.	CASSPPAGLTDTQYF	TGTGCCAGCAGTCCCCCAGCGGGACTCACAGATACGCAGTATTTT